This entry concerns a single T cell receptor beta chain. Its antigen is undetermined. These data are taken from a study of cytomegalovirus exposure and HLA in healthy donors. Study information: Unique TCRs from HLA-typed donors, around 93 million of them, were held in an early data release. The study, taken as a whole, reports: A later look showed TCR association rates differing by HLA locus, highest for DRB1 and lowest for HLA-C. V- and J-gene trimming in TCR beta was tied to a missense DCLRE1C variant by an analysis performed later. It was shown in a later analysis that HLA-associated TCR beta chains were more clonally expanded than other, equally common chains.

The CDR3 spans 14 residues. CDR1 is MNHNS, CDR2 SASEGT, per germline. Trimming pared 6 bases from V and 0 bases from J, leaving 11 bases between. Researchers ran the PCR with 60 Vbeta and 13 Jbeta primers. Sequenced by immunoSEQ multiplex PCR; TCRdb stores in-frame clones only, minus some. This table lists about 88,000 clones. The receptor comes from a girl between 5 and 17 years old in good health and CMV-seropositive. V and J are TRBV6-1 and TRBJ1-1; D gene uncertain. What was sequenced was PBMCs. The CDR3 loop is CASSETAMNTEAFF. Written as DNA, the CDR3 is TGTGCCAGCAGCGAAACAGCAATGAACACTGAAGCTTTCTTT.